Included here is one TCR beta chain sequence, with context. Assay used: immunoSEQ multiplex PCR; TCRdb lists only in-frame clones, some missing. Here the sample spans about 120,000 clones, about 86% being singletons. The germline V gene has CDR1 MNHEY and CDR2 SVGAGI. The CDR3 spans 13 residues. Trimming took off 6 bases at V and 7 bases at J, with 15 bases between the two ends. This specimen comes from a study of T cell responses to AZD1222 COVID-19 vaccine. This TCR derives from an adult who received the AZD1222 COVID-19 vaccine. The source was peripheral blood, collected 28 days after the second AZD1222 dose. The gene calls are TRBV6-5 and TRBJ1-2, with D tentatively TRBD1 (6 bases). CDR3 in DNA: TGTGCCAGCAGGGACAGCAACTCAGGTGGCTACACCTTC. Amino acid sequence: CASRDSNSGGYTF.